This T cell receptor beta chain was identified in a study of T-cell memory formation after mild COVID-19 (dated by TCRdb to the early 2020s). About the investigation overall: TCR sequence clusters from the two donors were largely donor specific. T-cell clones expanding and contracting after mild COVID-19 in two donors were tracked by longitudinal TCRalpha and TCRbeta repertoire sequencing. Two young, previously healthy adult volunteers, one female and one male, were included in the cohort.

The germline V gene supplies CDR1 MNHEY and CDR2 SVGEGT. V has 9 bases trimmed and J has 4 bases trimmed; junction bases matching no gene number 8. From the cysteine up to the phenylalanine, the CDR3 has a length of 13 residues. Here the CDR3 DNA is all that survives: 39 bases in frame from base 1. The study at large found these results: The second-wave clones that peaked on day 37 were not confirmed to be SARS-CoV-2 specific. Only a couple of mild cases were covered by the study, and larger cohorts that include severe cases with pre-infection samples were considered necessary. Contracting CD4+ clones turned up mainly in the CM and EM memory subsets, whereas EMRA was where CD8+ clones were enriched. Some responding clones were detected in pre-infection memory, which suggested that pre-existing cross-reactive memory T cells had joined the SARS-CoV-2 response. Clones that contracted from day 15 to 85 showed balanced CD4/CD8 phenotypes, whereas a second wave of clones that expanded from day 15 to 37 leaned towards CD4+.

Ficoll-Paque density gradient centrifugation was the method used to isolate PBMCs. Sequencing was performed on an Illumina NovaSeq 6000. cDNA libraries for TCRalpha and TCRbeta were prepared by 5'RACE using constant-segment primers, with sample barcodes and unique molecular identifiers added. Trizol reagent was used to extract RNA from every sample. The libraries were amplified in two PCR steps, and the second step added a second sample barcode and Illumina TruSeq adapters. Sequencing of libraries was performed on an Illumina NovaSeq with 2 x 150 bp paired-end reads. From the authors' description of their analysis: Reads were demultiplexed and collapsed into UMI-guided consensus sequences with migec v1.2.7. Using mixcr v2.1.11, UMI consensuses were aligned to TRA and TRB V and J templates and then assembled into clonotypes. A clonotype was counted as expanded or contracted only if both edgeR and NoisET called the change significant, with noise models trained on biological replicates. edgeR calls used a false discovery rate-adjusted p below 0.01 and a log2 fold-change threshold of 1. PCA with hierarchical clustering of max-normalized trajectories of the 1000 most abundant clonotypes was used as exploratory dynamics analysis. Separately sequenced CD4+ and CD8+ repertoires were used to assign a CD4 or CD8 phenotype to each responding clone. TCRdb's own reprocessing of the public reads used fastp at Q25 and MiXCR and kept productive beta chains. Every distinct CDR3 protein forms one entry, paired with its most common genes and DNA. The authors' filters were not applied to this entry. This sample gives roughly 110,000 distinct CDR3 sequences in total; approximately 15% of them show up just once. The ten largest clonotypes hold around 28% of the sample.

In the case of this clonotype: The target of this receptor is not known. The record has no base qualities; no much larger clone is one base away.

Source material: PBMCs or a T cell subset sorted from them (not recorded which). Rearrangement joined TRBV6-2 or TRBV6-3 to TRBJ2-7; 8 bases in the middle match TRBD1. This clonotype originated in an adult woman who had mild COVID-19 (a few samples of this study predate the infection). The sample titles of this study are shuffled in the database, so cell type and time point are left out; the donor was told from shared clones. In nucleotides, the sequence is TGTGCCAGTCTAGCGCGACAGGGGTACGAGCAGTACTTC. This codes for CASLARQGYEQYF.